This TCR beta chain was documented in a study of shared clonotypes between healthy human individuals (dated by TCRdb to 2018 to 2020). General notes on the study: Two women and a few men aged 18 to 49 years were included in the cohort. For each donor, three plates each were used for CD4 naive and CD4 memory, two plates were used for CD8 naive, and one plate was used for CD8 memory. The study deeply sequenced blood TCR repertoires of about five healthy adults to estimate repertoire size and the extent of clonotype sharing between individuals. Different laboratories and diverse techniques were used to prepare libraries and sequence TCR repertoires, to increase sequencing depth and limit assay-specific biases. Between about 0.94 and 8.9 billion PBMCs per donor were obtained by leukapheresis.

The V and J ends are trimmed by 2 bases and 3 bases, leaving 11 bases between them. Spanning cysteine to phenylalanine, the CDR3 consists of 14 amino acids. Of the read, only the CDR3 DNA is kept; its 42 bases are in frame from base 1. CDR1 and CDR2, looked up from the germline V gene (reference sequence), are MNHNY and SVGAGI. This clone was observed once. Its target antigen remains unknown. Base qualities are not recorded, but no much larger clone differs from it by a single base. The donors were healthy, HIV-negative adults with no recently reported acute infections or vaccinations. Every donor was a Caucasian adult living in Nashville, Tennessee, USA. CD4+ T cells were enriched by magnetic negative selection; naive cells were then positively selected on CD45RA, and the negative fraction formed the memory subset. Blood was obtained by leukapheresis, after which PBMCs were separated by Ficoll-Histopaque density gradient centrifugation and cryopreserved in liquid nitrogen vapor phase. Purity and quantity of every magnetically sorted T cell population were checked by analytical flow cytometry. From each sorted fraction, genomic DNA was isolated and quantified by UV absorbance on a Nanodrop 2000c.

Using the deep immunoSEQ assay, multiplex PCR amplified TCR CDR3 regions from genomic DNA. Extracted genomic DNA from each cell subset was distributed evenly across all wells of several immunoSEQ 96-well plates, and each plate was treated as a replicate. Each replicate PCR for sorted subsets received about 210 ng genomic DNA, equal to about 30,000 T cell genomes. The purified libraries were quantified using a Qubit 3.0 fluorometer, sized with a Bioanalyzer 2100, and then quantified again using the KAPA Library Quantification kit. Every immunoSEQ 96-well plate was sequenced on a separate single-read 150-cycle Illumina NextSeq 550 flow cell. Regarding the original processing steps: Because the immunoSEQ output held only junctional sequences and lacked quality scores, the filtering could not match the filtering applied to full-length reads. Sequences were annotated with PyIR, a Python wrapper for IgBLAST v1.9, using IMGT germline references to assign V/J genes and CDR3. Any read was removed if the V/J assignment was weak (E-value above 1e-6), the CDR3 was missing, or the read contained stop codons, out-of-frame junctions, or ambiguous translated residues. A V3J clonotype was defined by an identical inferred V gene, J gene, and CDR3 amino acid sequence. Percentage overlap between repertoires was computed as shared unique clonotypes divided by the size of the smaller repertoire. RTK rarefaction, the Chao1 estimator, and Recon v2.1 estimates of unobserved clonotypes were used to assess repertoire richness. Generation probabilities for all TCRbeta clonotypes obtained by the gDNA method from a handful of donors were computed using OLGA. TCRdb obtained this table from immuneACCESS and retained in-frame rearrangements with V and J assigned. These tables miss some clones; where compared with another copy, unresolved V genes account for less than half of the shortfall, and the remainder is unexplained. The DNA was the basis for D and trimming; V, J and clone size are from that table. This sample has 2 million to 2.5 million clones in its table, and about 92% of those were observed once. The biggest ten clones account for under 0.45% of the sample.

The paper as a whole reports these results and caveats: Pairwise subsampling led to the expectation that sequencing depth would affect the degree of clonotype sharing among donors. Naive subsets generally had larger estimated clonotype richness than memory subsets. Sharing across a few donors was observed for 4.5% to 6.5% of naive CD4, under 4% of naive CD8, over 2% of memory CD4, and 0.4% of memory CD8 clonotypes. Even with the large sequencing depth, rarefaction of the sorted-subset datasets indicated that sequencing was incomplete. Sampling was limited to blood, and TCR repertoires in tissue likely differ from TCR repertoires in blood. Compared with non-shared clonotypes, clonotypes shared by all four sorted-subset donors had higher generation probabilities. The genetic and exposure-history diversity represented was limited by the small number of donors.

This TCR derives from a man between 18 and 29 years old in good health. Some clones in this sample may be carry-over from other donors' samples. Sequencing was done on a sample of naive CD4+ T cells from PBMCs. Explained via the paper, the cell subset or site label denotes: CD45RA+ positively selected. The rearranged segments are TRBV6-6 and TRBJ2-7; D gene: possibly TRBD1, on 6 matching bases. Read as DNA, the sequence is TGTGCCAGCAGTTACGAGGGACACAACTACGAGCAGTACTTC. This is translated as CASSYEGHNYEQYF.